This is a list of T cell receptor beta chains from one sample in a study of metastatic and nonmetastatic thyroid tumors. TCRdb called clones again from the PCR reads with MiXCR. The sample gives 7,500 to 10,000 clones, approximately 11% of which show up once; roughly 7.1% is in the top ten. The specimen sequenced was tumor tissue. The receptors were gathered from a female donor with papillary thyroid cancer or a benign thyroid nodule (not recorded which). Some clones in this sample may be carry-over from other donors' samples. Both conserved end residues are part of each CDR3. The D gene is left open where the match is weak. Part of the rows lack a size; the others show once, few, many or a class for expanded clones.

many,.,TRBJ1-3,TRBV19,CASSMAGQLSGNTIYF,TGTGCCAGTAGTATGGCCGGACAGCTCTCTGGAAACACCATATATTTT
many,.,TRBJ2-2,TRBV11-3,CASSYYTGDTGELFF,TGTGCCAGCAGCTATTACACAGGAGACACCGGGGAGCTGTTTTTT
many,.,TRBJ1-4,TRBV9,CASSIRAGGSEKLFF,TGTGCCAGCAGCATACGGGCGGGGGGAAGTGAAAAACTGTTTTTT
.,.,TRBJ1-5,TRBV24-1,CATGARHGGHQPQHF,TGTGCCACCGGTGCTCGTCATGGGGGGCATCAGCCCCAGCATTTT
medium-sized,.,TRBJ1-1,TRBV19,CASSIVGGAGTEAFF,TGTGCCAGTAGTATAGTTGGGGGGGCGGGCACTGAAGCTTTCTTT
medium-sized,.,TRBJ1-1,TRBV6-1,CASSAIEADTEAFF,TGTGCCAGCAGTGCGATAGAAGCCGACACTGAAGCTTTCTTT
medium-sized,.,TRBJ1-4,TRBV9,CASSVGGTQREKLFF,TGTGCCAGCAGCGTAGGAGGGACCCAACGTGAAAAACTGTTTTTT
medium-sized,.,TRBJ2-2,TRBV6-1,CASSVGQKNTGELFF,TGTGCCAGCAGTGTAGGACAGAAGAACACCGGGGAGCTGTTTTTT
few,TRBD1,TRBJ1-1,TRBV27,CASSLFSQGASITEAFF,TGTGCCAGCAGTTTATTTTCTCAGGGGGCCTCTATCACTGAAGCTTTCTTT
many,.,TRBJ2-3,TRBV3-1,CASSRKKAPTDTQYF,TGTGCCAGCAGCCGGAAAAAAGCCCCTACGGATACGCAGTATTTT
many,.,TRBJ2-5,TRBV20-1,CSGVAWGETQYF,TGCAGTGGGGTGGCCTGGGGGGAGACCCAGTACTTC
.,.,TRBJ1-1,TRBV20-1,CSGEGSGRAFF,TGCAGTGGCGAGGGGTCTGGGAGAGCTTTCTTT
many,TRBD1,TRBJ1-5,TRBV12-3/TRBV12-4,CASSPRQGPNQPQHF,TGTGCCAGCAGCCCCAGACAGGGCCCAAATCAGCCCCAGCATTTT
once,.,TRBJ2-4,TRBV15,CATSRVAGLDIQYF,TGCGCCACCAGCAGAGTTGCGGGGTTAGACATTCAGTACTTC
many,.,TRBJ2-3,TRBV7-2,CASSLGSTDTQYF,TGTGCCAGCAGCTTAGGTAGCACAGATACGCAGTATTTT
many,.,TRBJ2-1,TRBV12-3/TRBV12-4,CASSFSGEDEQFF,TGTGCCAGCAGTTTCTCGGGGGAAGATGAGCAGTTCTTC
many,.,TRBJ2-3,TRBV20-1,CSGTRGASTDTQYF,TGCAGTGGTACTCGGGGGGCTAGCACAGATACGCAGTATTTT
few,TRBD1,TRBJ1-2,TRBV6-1,CASSTRDGDRVYGYTF,TGTGCCAGCAGTACCAGAGACGGGGACAGGGTTTATGGCTACACCTTC
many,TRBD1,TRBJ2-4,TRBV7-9,CASSSRDRGNLAKNIQYF,TGTGCCAGCAGCTCCCGGGACAGGGGCAATTTAGCCAAAAACATTCAGTACTTC
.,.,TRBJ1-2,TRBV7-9,CASSTMAEDYGYTF,TGTGCCAGCAGCACGATGGCAGAGGACTATGGCTACACCTTC
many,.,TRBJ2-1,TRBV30,CAWSRRAREQFF,TGTGCCTGGAGTCGTCGGGCTAGGGAGCAGTTCTTC
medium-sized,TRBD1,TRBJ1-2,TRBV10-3,CAISEPGQGAGGYTF,TGTGCCATCAGTGAGCCCGGACAGGGGGCGGGGGGCTACACCTTC
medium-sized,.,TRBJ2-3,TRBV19,CASSPRGQSDTQYF,TGTGCCAGTTCTCCCCGCGGACAGTCCGATACGCAGTATTTT
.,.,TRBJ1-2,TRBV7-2,CASSSEAGFYCYTF,TGTGCCAGCAGCTCGGAAGCGGGGTTCTATTGCTACACCTTC
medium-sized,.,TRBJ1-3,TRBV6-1,CASSMTRPGKAGNTIYF,TGTGCCAGCAGCATGACCCGCCCAGGAAAGGCAGGAAACACCATATATTTT
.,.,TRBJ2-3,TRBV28,CASSLPAAGLTDTQYF,TGTGCCAGCAGTTTACCCGCAGCGGGCCTTACAGATACGCAGTATTTT
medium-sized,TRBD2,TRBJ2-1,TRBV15,CATTQGLSYYNEQFF,TGTGCCACCACCCAGGGACTATCATACTACAATGAGCAGTTCTTC
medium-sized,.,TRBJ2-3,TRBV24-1,CATSDSARALDTQYF,TGTGCCACCAGTGATTCGGCCAGGGCTCTAGATACGCAGTATTTT
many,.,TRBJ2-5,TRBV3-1,CASSLALRRETQYF,TGTGCCAGCAGCCTAGCCCTTAGGAGGGAGACCCAGTACTTC
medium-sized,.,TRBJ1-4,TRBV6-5,CASSYVPQGWVNEKLFF,TGTGCCAGCAGTTACGTTCCCCAGGGATGGGTTAATGAAAAACTGTTTTTT
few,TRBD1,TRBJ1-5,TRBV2,CASMLDRGYNQPQHF,TGTGCCAGCATGCTGGACAGGGGTTACAATCAGCCCCAGCATTTT
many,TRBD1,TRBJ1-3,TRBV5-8,CASSLPGQGSGNTIYF,TGTGCCAGCAGCTTGCCCGGACAGGGGTCTGGAAACACCATATATTTT
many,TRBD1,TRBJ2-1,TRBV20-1,CSARGTGRDSEQFF,TGCAGTGCTAGGGGGACAGGGAGGGATAGTGAGCAGTTCTTC
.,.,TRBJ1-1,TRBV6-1,CASAASSFQGSITEAFF,TGTGCCAGCGCGGCCAGCAGCTTTCAGGGGTCGATCACTGAAGCTTTCTTT
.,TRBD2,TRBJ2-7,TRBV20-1,CSATQRRLGTSGGISYYQYF,TGCAGTGCAACCCAACGGCGACTAGGGACTAGCGGGGGAATCTCCTACTATCAGTACTTC
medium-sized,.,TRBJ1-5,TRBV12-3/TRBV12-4,CASSLTEDQPQHF,TGTGCCAGCAGTTTAACGGAGGATCAGCCCCAGCATTTT
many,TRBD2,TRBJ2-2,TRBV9,CASSVGGLAGYTGELFF,TGTGCCAGCAGCGTAGGAGGACTAGCGGGTTACACCGGGGAGCTGTTTTTT
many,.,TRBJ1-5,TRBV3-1,CASSQGAVKRRNQPQHF,TGTGCCAGCAGCCAAGGTGCCGTGAAGAGGCGCAATCAGCCCCAGCATTTT
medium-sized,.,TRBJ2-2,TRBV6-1,CASSTSTDTGELFF,TGTGCCAGCAGTACGTCAACGGACACCGGGGAGCTGTTTTTT
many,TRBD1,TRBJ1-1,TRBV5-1,CASSQSGGPEAFF,TGCGCCAGCAGCCAATCAGGGGGGCCTGAAGCTTTCTTT
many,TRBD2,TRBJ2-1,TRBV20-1,CSAAPGLENEQFF,TGCAGTGCGGCTCCGGGACTAGAAAATGAGCAGTTCTTC
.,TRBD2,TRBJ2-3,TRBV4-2,CASSQDRTIGGKDTQYF,TGTGCCAGCAGCCAAGACCGGACTATCGGGGGGAAAGATACGCAGTATTTT
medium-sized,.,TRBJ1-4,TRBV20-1,CSARPRNEKLFF,TGCAGTGCTAGACCCCGAAATGAAAAACTGTTTTTT
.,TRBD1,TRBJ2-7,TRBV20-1,CSASTGGSIYEQYF,TGCAGTGCTTCCACAGGGGGATCGATCTACGAGCAGTACTTC
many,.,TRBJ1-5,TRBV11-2,CASSFRRSNQPQHF,TGTGCCAGCAGCTTTAGACGGAGCAATCAGCCCCAGCATTTT
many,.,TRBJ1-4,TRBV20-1,CSASGTGEKLFF,TGCAGTGCCTCGGGGACTGGCGAAAAACTGTTTTTT
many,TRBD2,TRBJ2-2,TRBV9,CASSVSPLAGGVGELFF,TGTGCCAGCAGCGTTTCCCCACTGGCGGGAGGGGTCGGGGAGCTGTTTTTT
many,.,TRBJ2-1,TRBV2,CASSASYNEQFF,TGTGCCAGCAGTGCCAGCTACAATGAGCAGTTCTTC
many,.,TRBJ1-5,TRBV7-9,CASSLGSRLNQPQHF,TGTGCCAGCAGCTTAGGTTCTCGCCTCAATCAGCCCCAGCATTTT
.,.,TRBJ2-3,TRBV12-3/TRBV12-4,CASGSVGSTDTQYF,TGTGCCAGCGGTTCTGTTGGGTCCACAGATACGCAATATTTT
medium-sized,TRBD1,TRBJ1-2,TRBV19,CASSIEGRGPNGYTF,TGTGCCAGTAGTATAGAGGGCAGGGGGCCAAATGGCTACACCTTC
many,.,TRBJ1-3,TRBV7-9,CASSLVSGGGNTIYF,TGTGCCAGCAGCTTAGTGTCAGGAGGAGGAAACACCATATATTTT
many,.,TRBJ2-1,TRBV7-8,CASSLNPGGGRNEQFF,TGTGCCAGCAGCTTGAATCCGGGTGGGGGCAGGAATGAGCAGTTCTTC
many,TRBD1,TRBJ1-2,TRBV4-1,CASSHTYRGQGGYTF,TGCGCCAGCAGCCATACCTACAGGGGGCAGGGTGGCTACACCTTC